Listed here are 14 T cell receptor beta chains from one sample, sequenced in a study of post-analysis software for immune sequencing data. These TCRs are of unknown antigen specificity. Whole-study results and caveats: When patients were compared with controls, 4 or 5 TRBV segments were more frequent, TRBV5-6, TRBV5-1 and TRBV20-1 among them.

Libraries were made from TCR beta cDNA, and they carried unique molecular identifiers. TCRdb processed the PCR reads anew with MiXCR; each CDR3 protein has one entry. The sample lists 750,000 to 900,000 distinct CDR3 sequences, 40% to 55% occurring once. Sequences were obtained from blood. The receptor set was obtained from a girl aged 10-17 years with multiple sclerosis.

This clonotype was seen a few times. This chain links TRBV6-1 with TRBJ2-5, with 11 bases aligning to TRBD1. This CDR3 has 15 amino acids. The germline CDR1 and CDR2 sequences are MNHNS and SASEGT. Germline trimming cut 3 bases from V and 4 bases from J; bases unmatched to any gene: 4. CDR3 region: CASSDKGQGGETQYF. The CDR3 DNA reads TGTGCCAGCAGTGATAAGGGACAGGGGGGAGAGACCCAGTACTTC.

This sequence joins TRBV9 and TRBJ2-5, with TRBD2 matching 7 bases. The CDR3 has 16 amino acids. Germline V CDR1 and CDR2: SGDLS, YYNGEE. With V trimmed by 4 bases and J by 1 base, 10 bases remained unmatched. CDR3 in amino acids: CASSPSPGRRQETQYF. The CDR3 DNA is TGTGCCAGCAGCCCCAGCCCCGGGAGGCGCCAAGAGACCCAGTACTTC.

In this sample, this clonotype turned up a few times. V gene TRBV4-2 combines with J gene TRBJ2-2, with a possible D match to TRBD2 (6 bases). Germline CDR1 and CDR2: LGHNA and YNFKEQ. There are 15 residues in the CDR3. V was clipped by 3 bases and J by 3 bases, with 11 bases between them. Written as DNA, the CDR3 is TGTGCCAGCAGCCAGGCGGGACCTGACACCGGGGAGCTGTTTTTT. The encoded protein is CASSQAGPDTGELFF.

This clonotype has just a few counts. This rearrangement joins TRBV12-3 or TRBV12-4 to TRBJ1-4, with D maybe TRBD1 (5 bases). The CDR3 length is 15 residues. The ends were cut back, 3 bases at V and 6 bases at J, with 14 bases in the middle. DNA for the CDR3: TGTGCCAGCAGTTTCAGGGCCGCGGGACATGAAAAACTGTTTTTT. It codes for CASSFRAAGHEKLFF.

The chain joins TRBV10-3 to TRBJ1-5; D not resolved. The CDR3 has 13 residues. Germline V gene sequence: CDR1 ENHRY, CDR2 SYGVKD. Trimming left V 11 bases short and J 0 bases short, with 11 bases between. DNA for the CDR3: TGTGCCGTCACCCGGGATAGCAATCAGCCCCAGCATTTT. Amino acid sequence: CAVTRDSNQPQHF.

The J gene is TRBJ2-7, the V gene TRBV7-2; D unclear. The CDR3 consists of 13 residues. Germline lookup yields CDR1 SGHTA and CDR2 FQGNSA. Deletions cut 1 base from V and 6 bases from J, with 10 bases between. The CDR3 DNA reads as TGTGCCAGCAGCTTAGTAGACTCTGGCGAGCAGTACTTC. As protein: CASSLVDSGEQYF. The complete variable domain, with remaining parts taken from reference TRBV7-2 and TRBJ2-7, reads GAGVSQSPSNKVTEKGKDVELRCDPISGHTALYWYRQSLGQGLEFLIYFQGNSAPDKSGLPSDRFSAERTGGSVSTLTIQRTQQEDSAVYLCASSLVDSGEQYFGPGTRLTVT.

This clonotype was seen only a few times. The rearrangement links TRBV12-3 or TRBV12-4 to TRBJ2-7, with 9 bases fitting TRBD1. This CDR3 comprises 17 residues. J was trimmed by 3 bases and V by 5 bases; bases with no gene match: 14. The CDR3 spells CASSLPFRGQGDYEQYF. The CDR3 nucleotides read TGTGCCAGCAGTCTCCCTTTTCGGGGACAGGGTGACTACGAGCAGTACTTC.

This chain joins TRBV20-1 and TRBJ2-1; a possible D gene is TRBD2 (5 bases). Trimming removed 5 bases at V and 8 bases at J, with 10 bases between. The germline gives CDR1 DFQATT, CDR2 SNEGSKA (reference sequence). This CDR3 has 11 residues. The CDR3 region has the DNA TGCAGTGCTGCCCTGGGAGATGAGCAGTTCTTC. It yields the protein CSAALGDEQFF.

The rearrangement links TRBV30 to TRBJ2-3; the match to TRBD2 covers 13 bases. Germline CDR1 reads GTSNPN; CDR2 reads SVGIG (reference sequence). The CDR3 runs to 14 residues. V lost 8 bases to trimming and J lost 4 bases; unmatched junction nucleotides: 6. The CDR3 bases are TGTGCCAGGACTAGCGGGAGTTTGGCAGATACGCAGTATTTT. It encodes CARTSGSLADTQYF.

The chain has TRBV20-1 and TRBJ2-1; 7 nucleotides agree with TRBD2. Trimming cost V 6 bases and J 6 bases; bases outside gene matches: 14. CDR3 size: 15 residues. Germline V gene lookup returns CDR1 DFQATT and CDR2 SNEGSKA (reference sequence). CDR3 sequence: CSAAGGGSSGNEQFF. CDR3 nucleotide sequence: TGCAGTGCCGCGGGTGGCGGGAGTAGTGGCAATGAGCAGTTCTTC.

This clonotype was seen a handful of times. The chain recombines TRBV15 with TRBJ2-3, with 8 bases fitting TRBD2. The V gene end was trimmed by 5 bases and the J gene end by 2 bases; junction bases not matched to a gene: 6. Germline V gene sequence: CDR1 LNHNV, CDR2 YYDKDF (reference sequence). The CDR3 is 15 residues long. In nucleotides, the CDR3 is TGTGCCACCAGCTCGGGAGGGGACACCACAGATACGCAGTATTTT. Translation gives CATSSGGDTTDTQYF.

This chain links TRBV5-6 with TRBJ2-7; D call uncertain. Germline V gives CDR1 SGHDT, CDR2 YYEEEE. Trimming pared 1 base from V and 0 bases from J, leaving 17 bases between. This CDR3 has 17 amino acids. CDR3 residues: CASSLQFRTLSSYEQYF. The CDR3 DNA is TGTGCCAGCAGCTTGCAATTCAGGACGTTGAGCTCCTACGAGCAGTACTTC. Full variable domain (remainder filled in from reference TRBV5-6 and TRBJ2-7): DAGVTQSPTHLIKTRGQQVTLRCSPKSGHDTVSWYQQALGQGPQFIFQYYEEEERQRGNFPDRFSGHQFPNYSSELNVNALLLGDSALYLCASSLQFRTLSSYEQYFGPGTRLTVT.

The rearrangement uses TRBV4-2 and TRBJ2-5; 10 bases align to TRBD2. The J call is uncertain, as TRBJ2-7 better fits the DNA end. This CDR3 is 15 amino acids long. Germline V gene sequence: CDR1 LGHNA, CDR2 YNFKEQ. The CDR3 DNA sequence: TGTGCCAGCAGCCAAGTCCTAGCGGGAGACAACGAGCAGTACTTC. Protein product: CASSQVLAGDNEQYF.

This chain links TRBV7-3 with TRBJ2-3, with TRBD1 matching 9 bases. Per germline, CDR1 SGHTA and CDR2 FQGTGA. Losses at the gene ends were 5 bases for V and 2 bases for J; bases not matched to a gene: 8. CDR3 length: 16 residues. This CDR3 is CASSRAGTGITDTQYF. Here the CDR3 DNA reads TGTGCCAGCAGCCGTGCCGGGACAGGGATCACAGATACGCAGTATTTT.